This passage covers 24 T cell receptor beta chains from one sample sequenced in a study of identical twins. TCRdb called the 5' RACE reads again in MiXCR, with one record for every CDR3 protein. Among under 900,000 distinct CDR3 sequences, 9% to 15% were seen once, and the ten largest hold around 1.5%. These data were likewise used in another study, on yellow fever vaccine responses in identical twins.

The material sequenced was PBMCs. The receptors here all came from a woman under 30 in good health.

J is TRBJ2-1 and V is TRBV15; 8 nucleotides line up with TRBD2. V was pared by 6 bases and J by 6 bases, with 19 bases of the junction left unmatched. The CDR3 consists of 18 residues. CDR1 and CDR2 from the germline V gene are LNHNV and YYDKDF (reference sequence). CDR3 sequence reads: CATRQLLGGLVGANEQFF. CDR3 nucleotides: TGTGCCACCAGACAGCTCTTGGGGGGACTAGTAGGAGCCAATGAGCAGTTCTTC.

The chain links TRBV28 to TRBJ2-3; 16 bases are shared with TRBD2. The V segment lost 5 bases and the J segment 6 bases; nucleotides outside the gene matches: 8. The length of the CDR3 is 17 residues. CDR1 is MDHEN, CDR2 SYDVKM, per germline. CDR3: CASSSPSGLAGGDTQYF. In DNA, the CDR3 is TGTGCCAGCAGTAGCCCTTCGGGACTAGCGGGAGGGGATACGCAGTATTTT.

This clonotype was seen a handful of times. The gene calls are TRBV3-1 and TRBJ2-1; the match to TRBD2 covers 7 bases. This CDR3 region has 17 residues. The germline CDR1 and CDR2 sequences are LGHDT and YNNKEL (reference sequence). V shed 5 bases and J 3 bases; nucleotides not matched to a gene: 13. CDR3 sequence reads: CASSEAGLTNFYNEQFF. The DNA for the CDR3 is TGTGCCAGCAGCGAGGCGGGACTAACCAACTTCTACAATGAGCAGTTCTTC.

This clonotype was counted a few times. CDR3 nucleotides: TGCGCCAGCAGCCAAGTGGTGGATACCGGGGCCGTAAGGTCTGGAAACACCATATATTTT. It yields the protein CASSQVVDTGAVRSGNTIYF. This chain joins TRBV4-1 and TRBJ1-3; tentatively, D is TRBD1 (5 bases). In germline, CDR1 is MGHRA, CDR2 YSYEKL. The CDR3 runs 20 residues. The ends were cut back, 1 base at V and 1 base at J, with 23 bases in the middle.

The chain combines TRBV7-9 with TRBJ1-1; D ambiguous. V lost 2 bases to trimming and J lost 1 base, with 8 bases between them. This CDR3 region has 14 residues. CDR1 and CDR2 (germline): SEHNR, FQNEAQ (reference sequence). CDR3 amino acids: CASSLLQENTEAFF. The CDR3 bases are TGTGCCAGCAGCTTACTTCAAGAGAACACTGAAGCTTTCTTT. Full variable domain (outside the CDR3, taken from reference TRBV7-9 and TRBJ1-1): DTGVSQNPRHKITKRGQNVTFRCDPISEHNRLYWYRQTLGQGPEFLTYFQNEAQLEKSRLLSDRFSAERPKGSFSTLEIQRTEQGDSAMYLCASSLLQENTEAFFGQGTRLTVV.

This clonotype was seen many times. The rearrangement links TRBV12-3 or TRBV12-4 to TRBJ2-7; 10 bases align to TRBD1. With 6 bases clipped from V and 7 bases from J, the junction kept 12 bases outside the gene matches. This CDR3 is 15 amino acids long. CDR3 loop: CASSLLGQGSSEQYF. As DNA, the CDR3 is TGTGCCAGCAGCTTACTGGGACAGGGGTCGAGTGAGCAGTACTTC.

This clonotype was detected a few times. The chain is built from TRBV7-9 and TRBJ2-5; D unclear. The germline CDR1 and CDR2 sequences are SEHNR and FQNEAQ (reference sequence). Trimming pared 2 bases from V and 4 bases from J, leaving 11 bases between. CDR3 length: 14 residues. DNA for the CDR3: TGTGCCAGCAGCTTAAGTTCGTATCCAGAGACCCAGTACTTC. Its protein product is CASSLSSYPETQYF.

This clonotype was seen a few times. The chain has TRBV9 and TRBJ2-2; D possibly matches TRBD1 or TRBD2 (5 bases each). The V and J ends lost 0 bases and 7 bases respectively, with 10 bases between them. This CDR3 is 14 amino acids long. Germline-derived CDR1 and CDR2 are SGDLS and YYNGEE. CDR3 DNA sequence: TGTGCCAGCAGCGTAGCGGTGGGGGTCGGGGAGCTGTTTTTT. This sequence encodes CASSVAVGVGELFF.

This clonotype was detected a few times. The chain employs TRBV6-4 and TRBJ1-3; D is possibly TRBD1 (6 bases). V was shortened by 10 bases and J by 4 bases, with 14 bases between the two germline ends. This CDR3 is 13 amino acids long. Germline CDR1 MRHNA, CDR2 SNTAGT. CDR3: CAIPPGAGNTIYF. The CDR3 DNA reads TGTGCCATCCCGCCGGGGGCGGGAAACACCATATATTTT.

This clonotype was seen a handful of times. This sequence joins TRBV2 and TRBJ1-5; D unclear. Trimming left V 3 bases short and J 2 bases short, with 8 bases between. The germline CDR1 and CDR2 sequences are SNHLY and FYNNEI. This CDR3 contains 14 residues. CDR3 coding DNA: TGTGCCAGCAGTGATAAGCACCGCAATCAGCCCCAGCATTTT. Its protein is CASSDKHRNQPQHF. Drawing the rest from reference TRBV2 and TRBJ1-5, the complete variable domain is EPEVTQTPSHQVTQMGQEVILRCVPISNHLYFYWYRQILGQKVEFLVSFYNNEISEKSEIFDDQFSVERPDGSNFTLKIRSTKLEDSAMYFCASSDKHRNQPQHFGDGTRLSIL.

This chain connects TRBV6-5 to TRBJ2-1; D possibly uses TRBD1 or TRBD2 (5 bases each). The CDR3 spans 14 residues. The V and J ends lost 4 bases and 10 bases respectively, with 17 bases between them. Germline values: CDR1 MNHEY, CDR2 SVGAGI. The CDR3 spells CASSLGVGDYEQFF. DNA for the CDR3: TGTGCCAGCAGTTTGGGGGTAGGCGATTACGAGCAGTTCTTC.

In its sample, this clonotype was seen a few times. This chain connects TRBV29-1 to TRBJ2-7, with 8 bases matching TRBD1. The CDR3 totals 11 residues. Germline CDR1 SQVTM, CDR2 ANQGSEA. J gave up 5 bases and V 6 bases, and 3 bases lay outside the gene matches. The CDR3 coding sequence is TGCAGCGTCCAGGGGGCCAACGAGCAGTACTTC. It specifies CSVQGANEQYF.

This clonotype has a handful of counts. The chain employs TRBV28 and TRBJ2-7; 9 nucleotides match TRBD1. The CDR3 has 17 residues. Germline values: CDR1 MDHEN, CDR2 SYDVKM. After removal of 6 bases from V and 6 bases from J, the junction contained 18 bases not matched to a gene. CDR3 nucleotides: TGTGCCAGCAGCCCTTGGAGTGGACAGGGGAAAATCCTCGAGCAGTACTTC. Its translation is CASSPWSGQGKILEQYF.

The genes are TRBV25-1 and TRBJ2-7, with 8 bases aligning to TRBD1. Germline V gives CDR1 MGHDK, CDR2 SYGVNS. This CDR3 comprises 16 residues. V was pared by 4 bases and J by 3 bases, with 11 bases of the junction left unmatched. CDR3 in amino acids: CASSGGTGGPYYEQYF. The CDR3 nucleotides are TGTGCCAGCAGTGGGGGGACAGGAGGGCCATACTACGAGCAGTACTTC.

This clonotype was seen a few times. This chain connects TRBV25-1 to TRBJ2-4; a possible D gene is TRBD2 (6 bases). This CDR3 is built from 14 residues. V lost 2 bases, J lost 3 bases, and 8 bases lay in between. Germline values: CDR1 MGHDK, CDR2 SYGVNS. The DNA of the CDR3 is TGTGCCAGCAGTGAAGAGGGAGGCAAAAACATTCAGTACTTC. Its translation is CASSEEGGKNIQYF.

The sample holds a few counts of this clonotype. CDR3 nucleotides: TGCAGTGCTACGGACAGGGCCATCACTGAAGCTTTCTTT. This encodes CSATDRAITEAFF. The rearrangement links TRBV20-1 to TRBJ1-1, with TRBD1 matching over 8 bases. J lost 4 bases, V lost 4 bases, and 5 bases had no gene match. Germline CDR1 DFQATT, CDR2 SNEGSKA (reference sequence). The CDR3 consists of 13 residues.

This clonotype was counted only a few times. CDR3 sequence (DNA): TGTGCCAGCAGCCCCCTCTTGTGGGGGAAAACCGGGGAGCTGTTTTTT. This sequence encodes CASSPLLWGKTGELFF. The V gene is TRBV7-8, the J gene TRBJ2-2; D is perhaps TRBD1 or TRBD2 (5 bases each). Germline V lookup: CDR1 SGHVS, CDR2 FQNEAQ. The CDR3 totals 16 residues. Trimming left V 5 bases short and J 5 bases short, with 18 bases between.

The chain couples TRBV28 to TRBJ1-5; the D is unclear. Germline V gene lookup returns CDR1 MDHEN and CDR2 SYDVKM. Trimming shortened V by 3 bases and J by 2 bases, and 11 bases separated the two germline ends. The CDR3 is 15 amino acids. CDR3 residues: CASSLRQVGNQPQHF. DNA of the CDR3: TGTGCCAGCAGTTTGCGGCAGGTGGGCAATCAGCCCCAGCATTTT.

The CDR3 reads CASKNQVNTEAFF. The CDR3 coding sequence is TGTGCCAGCAAAAATCAGGTGAACACTGAAGCTTTCTTT. J is TRBJ1-1 and V is TRBV27; D unresolved. V was cut by 7 bases and J by 0 bases, with 9 bases left in between. Germline V CDR1 and CDR2: MNHEY, SMNVEV (reference sequence). The CDR3 covers 13 residues.

This clonotype occurred a few times. The chain recombines TRBV12-3 or TRBV12-4 with TRBJ2-3, with a possible D match to TRBD2 (6 bases). V shed 3 bases and J shed 0 bases, with 13 bases lying between them. CDR3 length: 16 amino acids. CDR3 coding DNA: TGTGCCAGCAGTTTTAACGGGAGAGCTAGCACAGATACGCAGTATTTT. Translated: CASSFNGRASTDTQYF.

This rearrangement joins TRBV12-3 or TRBV12-4 to TRBJ2-1; 9 positions agree with TRBD1. V trimming: 6 bases; J trimming: 6 bases; junction bases outside the gene matches: 9. The CDR3 runs 15 residues. CDR3 bases: TGTGCCAGCAGCCCTCCGGGACAGGGTTTCAATGAGCAGTTCTTC. It is translated as CASSPPGQGFNEQFF.

V usage is TRBV10-2 and J usage is TRBJ2-5; possibly TRBD2 for D (5 bases). The ends were cut back, 2 bases at V and 3 bases at J, with 10 bases in the middle. CDR3 size: 14 residues. Germline V gene data show CDR1 as WSHSY and CDR2 as SAAADI. The CDR3 bases are TGCGCCAGCAGTGAGAGGATAGCGAAAGAGACCCAGTACTTC. Amino acid sequence: CASSERIAKETQYF.

The V gene is TRBV11-2, the J gene TRBJ2-3; D unresolved. This CDR3 region has 16 residues. Trimming took off 5 bases at V and 3 bases at J, with 18 bases between the two ends. Per the germline V gene, CDR1 is SGHAT and CDR2 is FQNNGV. CDR3 sequence (DNA): TGTGCCAGCAGCCCATCGGCCGGGCTAGGAACAGATACGCAGTATTTT. Its protein product is CASSPSAGLGTDTQYF.

In this sample, this clonotype turned up a few times. The chain recombines TRBV11-1 with TRBJ2-3; 7 bases line up with TRBD2. The CDR3 extends over 18 amino acids. The germline CDR1 and CDR2 sequences are SGHAT and FQDESV (reference sequence). V shed 1 base, J shed 2 bases, and the junction held 12 bases outside the gene matches. In DNA, the CDR3 is TGTGCCAGCAGCTTAGAGGCTAGCGGTCCACCCCCCACAGATACGCAGTATTTT. This gives the protein CASSLEASGPPPTDTQYF. Complete variable domain (other parts from reference TRBV11-1 and TRBJ2-3): EAEVAQSPRYKITEKSQAVAFWCDPISGHATLYWYRQILGQGPELLVQFQDESVVDDSQLPKDRFSAERLKGVDSTLKIQPAELGDSAMYLCASSLEASGPPPTDTQYFGPGTRLTVL.